This T cell receptor (beta chain) was identified during a study of vaccination and CD4 T cells after COVID-19. Overall study context: Investigators stimulated cells with overlapping spike peptides drawn from SARS-CoV-2, HCoV-NL63, HCoV-OC43 and HCoV-229E. Regarding the study as a whole: Convalescent patients gained a median approximately 90% of their reactive clones only post-vaccination.

Treatment indicated: approximately 9-day PBMC culture with coronavirus spike peptide pools or control peptides (ViraFEST assay). ViraFEST stimulated the growth of antigen-specific T cells using peptide pools and subsequently profiled their TCRs by sequencing. Researchers used the Oncomine TCR Beta short-read assay to sequence DNA from cultured CD4+ T cells. Using its own MiXCR run on the PCR reads, TCRdb lists one record per CDR3 protein. The sample includes about 15,000 distinct CDR3 sequences, about three fifths of them seen just once. With respect to this clonotype: Its matching antigen is unknown.

The TCR was taken from a human donor who had recovered from COVID-19. Sequencing used CD4+ T cells from blood, cultured in vitro.

Here the CDR3 reads CACNSPRNQPQHF. The CDR3 DNA reads TGTGCCTGCAACAGCCCCAGGAATCAGCCCCAGCATTTT. The chain carries TRBV28 and TRBJ1-5, with D unclear. The V gene's germline CDR1 is MDHEN and CDR2 SYDVKM. There are 13 residues in the CDR3. V dropped 11 bases and J dropped 4 bases, with 15 bases sitting between them.